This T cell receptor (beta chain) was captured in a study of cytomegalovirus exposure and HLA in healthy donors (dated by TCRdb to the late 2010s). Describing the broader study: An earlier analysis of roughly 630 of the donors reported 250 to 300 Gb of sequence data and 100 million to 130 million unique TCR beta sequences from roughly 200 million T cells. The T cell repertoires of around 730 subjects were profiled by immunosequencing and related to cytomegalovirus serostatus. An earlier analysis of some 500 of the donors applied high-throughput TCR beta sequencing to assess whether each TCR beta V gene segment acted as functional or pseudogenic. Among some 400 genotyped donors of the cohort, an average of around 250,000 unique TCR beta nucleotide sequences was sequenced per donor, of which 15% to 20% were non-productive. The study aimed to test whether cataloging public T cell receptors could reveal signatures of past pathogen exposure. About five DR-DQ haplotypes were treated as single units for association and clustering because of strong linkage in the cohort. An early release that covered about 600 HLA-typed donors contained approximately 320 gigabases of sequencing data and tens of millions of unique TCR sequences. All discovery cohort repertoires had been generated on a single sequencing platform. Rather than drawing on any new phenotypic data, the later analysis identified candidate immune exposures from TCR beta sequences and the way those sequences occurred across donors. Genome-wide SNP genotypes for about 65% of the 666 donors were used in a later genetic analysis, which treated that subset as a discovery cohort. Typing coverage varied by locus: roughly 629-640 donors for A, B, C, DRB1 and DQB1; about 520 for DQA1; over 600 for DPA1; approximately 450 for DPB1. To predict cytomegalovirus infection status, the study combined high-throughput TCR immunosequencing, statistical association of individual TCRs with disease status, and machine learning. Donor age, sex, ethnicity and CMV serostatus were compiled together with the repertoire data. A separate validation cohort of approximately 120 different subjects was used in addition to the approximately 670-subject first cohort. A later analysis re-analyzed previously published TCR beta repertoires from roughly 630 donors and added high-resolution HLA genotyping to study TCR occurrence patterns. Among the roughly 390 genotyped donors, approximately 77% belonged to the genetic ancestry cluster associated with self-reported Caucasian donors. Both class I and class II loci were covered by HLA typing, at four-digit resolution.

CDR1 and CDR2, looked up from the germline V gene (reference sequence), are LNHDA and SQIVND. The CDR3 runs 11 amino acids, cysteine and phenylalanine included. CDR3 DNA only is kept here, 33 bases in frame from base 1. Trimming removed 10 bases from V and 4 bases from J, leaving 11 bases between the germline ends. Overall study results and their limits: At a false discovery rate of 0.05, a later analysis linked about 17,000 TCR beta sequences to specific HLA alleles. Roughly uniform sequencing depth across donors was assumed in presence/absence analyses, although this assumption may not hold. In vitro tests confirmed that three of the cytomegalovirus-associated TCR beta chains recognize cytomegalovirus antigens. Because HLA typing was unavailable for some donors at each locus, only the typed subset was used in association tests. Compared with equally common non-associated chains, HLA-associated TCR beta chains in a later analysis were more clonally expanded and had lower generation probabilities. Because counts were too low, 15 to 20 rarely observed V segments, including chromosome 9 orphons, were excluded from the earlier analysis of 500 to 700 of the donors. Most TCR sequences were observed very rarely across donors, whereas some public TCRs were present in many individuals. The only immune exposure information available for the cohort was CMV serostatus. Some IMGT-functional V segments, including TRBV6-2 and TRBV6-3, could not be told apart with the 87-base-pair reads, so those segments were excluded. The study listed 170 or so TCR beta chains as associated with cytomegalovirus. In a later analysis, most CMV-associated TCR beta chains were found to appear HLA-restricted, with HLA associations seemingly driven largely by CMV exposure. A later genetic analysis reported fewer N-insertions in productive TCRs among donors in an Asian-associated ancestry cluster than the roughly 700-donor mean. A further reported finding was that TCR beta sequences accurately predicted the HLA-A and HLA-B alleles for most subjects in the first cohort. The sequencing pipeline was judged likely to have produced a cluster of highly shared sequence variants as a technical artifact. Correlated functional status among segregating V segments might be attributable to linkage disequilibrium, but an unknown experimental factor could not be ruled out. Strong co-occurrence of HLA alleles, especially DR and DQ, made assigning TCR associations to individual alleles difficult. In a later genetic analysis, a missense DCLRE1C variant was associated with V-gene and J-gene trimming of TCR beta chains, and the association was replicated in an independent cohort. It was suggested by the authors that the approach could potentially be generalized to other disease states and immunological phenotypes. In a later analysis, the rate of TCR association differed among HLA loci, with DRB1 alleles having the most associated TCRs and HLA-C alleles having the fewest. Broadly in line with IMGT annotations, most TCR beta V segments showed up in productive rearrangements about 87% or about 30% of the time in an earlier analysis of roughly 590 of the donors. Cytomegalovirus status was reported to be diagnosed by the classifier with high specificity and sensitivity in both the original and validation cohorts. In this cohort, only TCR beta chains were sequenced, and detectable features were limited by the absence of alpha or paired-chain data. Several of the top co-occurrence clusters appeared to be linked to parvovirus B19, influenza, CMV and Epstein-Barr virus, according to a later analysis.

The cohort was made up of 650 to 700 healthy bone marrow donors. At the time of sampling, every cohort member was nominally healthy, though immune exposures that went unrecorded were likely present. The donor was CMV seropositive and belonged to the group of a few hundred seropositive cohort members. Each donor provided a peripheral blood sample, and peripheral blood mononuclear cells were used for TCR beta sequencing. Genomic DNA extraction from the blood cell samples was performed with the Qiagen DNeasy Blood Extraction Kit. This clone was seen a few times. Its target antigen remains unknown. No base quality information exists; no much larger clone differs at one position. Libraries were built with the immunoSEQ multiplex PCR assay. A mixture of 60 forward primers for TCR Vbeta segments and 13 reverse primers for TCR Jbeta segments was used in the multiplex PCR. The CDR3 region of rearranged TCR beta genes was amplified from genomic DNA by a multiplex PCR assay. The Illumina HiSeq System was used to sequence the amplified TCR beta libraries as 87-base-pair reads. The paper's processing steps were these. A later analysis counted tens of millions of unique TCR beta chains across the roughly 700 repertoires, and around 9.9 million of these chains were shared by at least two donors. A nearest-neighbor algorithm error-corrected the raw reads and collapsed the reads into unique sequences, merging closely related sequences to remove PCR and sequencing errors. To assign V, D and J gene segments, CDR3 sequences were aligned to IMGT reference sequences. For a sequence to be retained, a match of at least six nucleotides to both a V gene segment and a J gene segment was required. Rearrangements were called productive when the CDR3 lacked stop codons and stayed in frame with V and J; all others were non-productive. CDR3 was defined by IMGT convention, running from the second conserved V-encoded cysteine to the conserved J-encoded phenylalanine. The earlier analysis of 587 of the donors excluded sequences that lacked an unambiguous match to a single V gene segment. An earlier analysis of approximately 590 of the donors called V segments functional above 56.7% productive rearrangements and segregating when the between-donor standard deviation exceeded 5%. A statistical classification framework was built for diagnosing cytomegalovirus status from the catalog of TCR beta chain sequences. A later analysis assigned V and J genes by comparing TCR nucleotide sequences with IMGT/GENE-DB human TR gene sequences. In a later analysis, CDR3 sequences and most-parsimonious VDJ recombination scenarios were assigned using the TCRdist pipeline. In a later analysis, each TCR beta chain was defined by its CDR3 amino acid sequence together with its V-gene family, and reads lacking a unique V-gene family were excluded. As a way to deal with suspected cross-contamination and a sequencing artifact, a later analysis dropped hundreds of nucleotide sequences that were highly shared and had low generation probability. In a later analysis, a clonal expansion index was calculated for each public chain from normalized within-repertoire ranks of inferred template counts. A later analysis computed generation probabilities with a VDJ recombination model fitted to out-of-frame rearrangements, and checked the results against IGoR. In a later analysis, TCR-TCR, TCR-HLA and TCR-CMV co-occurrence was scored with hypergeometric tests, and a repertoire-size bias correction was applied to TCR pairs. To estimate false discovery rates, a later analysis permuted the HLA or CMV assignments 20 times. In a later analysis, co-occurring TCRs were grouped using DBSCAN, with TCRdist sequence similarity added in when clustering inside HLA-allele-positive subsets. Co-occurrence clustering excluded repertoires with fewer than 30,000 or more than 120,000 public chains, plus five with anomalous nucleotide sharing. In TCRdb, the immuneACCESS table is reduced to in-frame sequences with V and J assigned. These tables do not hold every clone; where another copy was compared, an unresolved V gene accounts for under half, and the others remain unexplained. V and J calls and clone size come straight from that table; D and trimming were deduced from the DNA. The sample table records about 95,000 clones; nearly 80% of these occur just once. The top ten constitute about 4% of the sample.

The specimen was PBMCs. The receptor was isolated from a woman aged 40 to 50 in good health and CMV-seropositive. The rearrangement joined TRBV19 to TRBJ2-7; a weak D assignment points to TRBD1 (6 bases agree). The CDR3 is CATEQGYEQYF. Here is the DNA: TGTGCCACCGAACAGGGTTACGAGCAGTACTTC.